These 10 T cell receptor beta chains were sequenced from one sample in a study of kidney transplant recipient with SARS-CoV-2 infection. In TCRdb, the reads were re-called with MiXCR into one record per CDR3 protein. The sample consists of approximately 240,000 distinct CDR3 sequences, around 26% of them appearing once. The sequenced sample was a blood sample, obtained at baseline and on roughly day 110 from a kidney transplant recipient. All receptors derive from a male patient aged 25-45 years who had COVID-19 and was a kidney transplant recipient. Some T cells may originate from the graft donor.

With regard to this clonotype: A much bigger clone sits one base away, suggesting this may be a read error. V is TRBV20-1 and J is TRBJ2-7, with 10 bases that match TRBD1. The V gene's germline CDR1 is DFQATT and CDR2 SNEGSKA (reference sequence). The CDR3 loop spans 16 amino acids. The CDR3 protein is CSANRAPGTGENERYF. Written as DNA, the CDR3 is TGCAGTGCCAACAGAGCCCCCGGGACAGGGGAAAACGAGCGGTACTTC.

Ten or more counts support this clonotype. The CDR3 does not end in the conserved phenylalanine or tryptophan, so this is likely a read error. The DNA is omitted, as the CDR3 cannot be located on it reliably, and the CDR3 follows TCRdb's listing. The chain carries TRBV5-4 and TRBJ1-2. Germline V CDR1 and CDR2: SGHNT, YYREEE (reference sequence). The CDR3 length equals 15 residues, ends included. This chain's CDR3 is CASVRRVPGKTYGYI.

There are many counts of this clonotype. The chain recombines TRBV6-5 with TRBJ1-2; TRBD1 aligns across 7 bases. Germline V CDR1 and CDR2: MNHEY, SVGAGI. The CDR3 runs to 15 residues. The junction had 11 bases not matched to a gene; V was cut back by 8 bases and J by 2 bases. The CDR3 region is CASVKGWDSNYGYTF. The CDR3 DNA is TGTGCCAGCGTGAAAGGGTGGGACAGCAACTATGGCTACACCTTC.

This clonotype occurred many times. This sequence joins TRBV6-5 and TRBJ1-2; D not certain. This CDR3 region has 17 residues. Trimming left V 5 bases short and J 4 bases short, with 23 bases between. The germline V gene has CDR1 MNHEY and CDR2 SVGAGI. The CDR3 DNA reads TGTGCCAGCAGTGGGAAAAACTCTATGCGAAAGACCTATGGCTACACCTTC. Translated: CASSGKNSMRKTYGYTF.

A word on this clonotype: Possible read error: a much larger clone is one base away. The V call is TRBV28, the J call TRBJ2-1, with no clear D. CDR1 is MDHEN and CDR2 is SYDVKM in the germline V gene. The CDR3 is made up of 13 amino acids. For the CDR3, the DNA is TGTGCCAGCAGTTTAAGTTTTGGGAATGATCAGTTCTTC. This translates into CASSLSFGNDQFF.

This clonotype appeared many times. This sequence joins TRBV27 and TRBJ2-7; D ambiguous. The CDR3 totals 15 residues. Trimming removed 5 bases at V and 4 bases at J, with 18 bases between. Germline CDR1 MNHEY, CDR2 SMNVEV (reference sequence). The CDR3 DNA follows: TGTGCCAGCAGTCCATGGCAGGTGGGTTGGTACGAGCAGTACTTC. Protein sequence: CASSPWQVGWYEQYF.

A note on this clonotype: This may come from a read error, since a much larger clone is one base off. The chain carries TRBV18 and TRBJ1-6; D call uncertain. CDR3 size: 14 residues. Germline V gene data show CDR1 as KGHSH and CDR2 as LQKENI. The V end was cut by 8 bases, the J end by 5 bases, with 13 bases between. The CDR3 DNA is TGTGCCAGCCCCGACATAGTTGATAATTCACCCCTCCACTTT. It is translated as CASPDIVDNSPLHF.

The J gene is TRBJ2-4, the V gene TRBV11-2; D unresolved. V was cut by 6 bases and J by 3 bases, with 6 bases left in between. The CDR3 covers 12 residues. Germline V gene data show CDR1 as SGHAT and CDR2 as FQNNGV. The CDR3: CASRDGKNIQYF. CDR3 DNA sequence: TGTGCCAGCAGGGATGGCAAAAACATTCAGTACTTC.

Regarding this clonotype: This may be a read error: a much more frequent sequence differs by one nucleotide. The genes are TRBV7-2 and TRBJ1-2, with D unclear. This CDR3 is 17 amino acids long. Trimming removed 5 bases at V and 4 bases at J, with 23 bases between. CDR1 SGHTA and CDR2 FQGNSA come from the germline V gene. The CDR3 spells CASSEWRRDGKTYGYTF. CDR3 coding DNA: TGTGCCAGCAGCGAATGGCGCAGAGACGGAAAGACCTATGGCTACACCTTC.

To note about this clonotype: A much larger clone differs from this one at a single base, so this may be a read error. CDR3 DNA: TGTGCCAGCAGTACGATAGGGGTGAACGGCTACACCTTC. This encodes CASSTIGVNGYTF. The genes are TRBV6-5 and TRBJ1-2; possible D gene TRBD1, 5 bases. The CDR3 has 13 residues. Trimming took 5 bases from V and 8 from J, leaving 15 bases between them. The germline V gene has CDR1 MNHEY and CDR2 SVGAGI.